This TCR beta chain came from a study of shared clonotypes between healthy human individuals. Here immunoSEQ multiplex PCR was the method, and the copy in TCRdb shows in-frame clones only, minus some. The sample shows hundreds of thousands of clones, around 96% of them seen only once. This CDR3 is built from 14 residues. From germline, CDR1 is KGHSH and CDR2 LQKENI. Between the trimmed V and J ends, which lost 6 bases and 3 bases, there was a span of 14 bases. Terminally differentiated effector memory CD45RA+ cells were excluded from the naive CD8 cells, which were CD45RO-negative and positively selected for CCR7.

This clonotype was obtained from a woman aged 25 to 39 in good health. This sequence joins TRBV18 and TRBJ1-1; D remains ambiguous. The sequencing input was naive CD8+ T cells sorted from blood. The CDR3 is CASSPSSGYTEAFF. CDR3 nucleotide sequence: TGTGCCAGCTCTCCAAGCAGCGGGTACACTGAAGCTTTCTTT.